The present entry profiles one T cell receptor (beta chain) with its context. The antigen it binds to is not known. Base qualities are not recorded, but no much larger clone differs from it by a single base. Each collaborating institution followed its own protocols to collect whole blood in K2EDTA tubes. For TCRbeta analysis, collaborator samples were shipped as frozen whole blood, as isolated PBMCs, or as DNA extracted from either sample type. The immunoSEQ Assay, a bias-controlled multiplex PCR, was used to amplify TCRbeta CDR3 regions from genomic DNA. The authors processed their data as follows. The number of nucleated cells in each sample was estimated from the amplification of reference gene primers within the assay. To quantify the absolute abundance of each unique TCRbeta CDR3 rearrangement, sequence reads were collapsed and filtered. Productive Simpson clonality was computed per sample as the square root of Simpson's diversity index over productive rearrangements. TCRdb took over this immuneACCESS table, retaining in-frame rearrangements with V and J assigned. Such tables are incomplete; in checked studies, under half of the missing clones stem from an unresolved V gene, and the remainder is unexplained. V, J and clone size derive from that table, while D and trimming were established from the DNA sequence. For this sample the table gives 75,000 or so clones, of which roughly 85% were detected only once. Jointly, the top ten make up approximately 39% of the sample.

These data originate in a study of blood T cell repertoires in COVID-19 (dated by TCRdb to the early 2020s). Background for the entire study: Samples from collaborators originated in the United States, Italy and Spain and spanned both the acute and convalescent phases of COVID-19. The material from the prospective study consisted of cDNA or gDNA derived from T cells, B-cell-depleted T cells, or PBMCs. The samples were drawn from two sources: the first 160 participants of the ongoing ImmuneRACE study, and 1,000 to 1,500 subjects contributed by 6 global collaborators. The repertoires were released in a freely available public database meant as a resource for research on the immune response to SARS-CoV-2. Where available, HLA class I and class II types were taken from metadata supplied by the sample provider and were not determined by assay-based typing. The dataset comprised deeply sampled blood TCRbeta repertoires from subjects exposed to, actively infected with, or recovered from COVID-19. The sample metadata nearly always contained a de-identified subject ID, COVID-19 status, age in years and sex. Beyond this particular receptor, the publication reports: Clinical and demographic metadata were provided uncurated, with the amount varying by source and participant.

Reading from cysteine to phenylalanine, the CDR3 counts 15 amino acids. CDR3 DNA only is kept here, 45 bases in frame from base 1. CDR1 and CDR2 were assigned from the germline V gene as SGHRS and YFSETQ. V and J are trimmed by 0 bases and 2 bases, and the gene matches miss 2 bases of the junction. The source of this sequence is a woman between 70 and 85 years old with acute or convalescent COVID-19. The sequencing input was peripheral blood. The chain uses TRBV5-1 and TRBJ2-1; 7 middle bases align to TRBD2. The nucleotide sequence reads as follows: TGCGCCAGCAGCTTGGGGGCGGGAGCCTACAATGAGCAGTTCTTC. It is translated as CASSLGAGAYNEQFF.